Below are 8 T cell receptor beta chains sequenced from a single sample in a study of blood T cell repertoires in COVID-19. Here immunoSEQ multiplex PCR was the method, and the copy in TCRdb shows in-frame clones only, minus some. The sample has 250,000 to 300,000 clones, 80% to 90% seen once. The sequenced sample was PBMCs or T cells enriched from blood (not recorded which). These receptors were collected from a woman in her forties or fifties who had recovered from COVID-19.

The chain uses TRBV6-5 and TRBJ2-7, with D tentatively TRBD1 (6 bases). CDR1 and CDR2 (germline): MNHEY, SVGAGI. V was cut by 5 bases and J by 3 bases, with 11 bases left in between. The CDR3 has 13 amino acids. In DNA, the CDR3 is TGTGCCAGCAGTAGTGAAGGGGGCTACGAGCAGTACTTC. It is translated as CASSSEGGYEQYF.

The chain carries TRBV27 and TRBJ2-7, with 9 bases fitting TRBD1. This CDR3 region has 15 residues. V gave up 5 bases and J gave up 3 bases; unmatched junction bases: 8. In germline, CDR1 is MNHEY, CDR2 SMNVEV (reference sequence). Here the CDR3 reads CASSLALTGGYEQYF. The DNA of the CDR3 is TGTGCCAGCAGTCTCGCCCTGACAGGGGGCTACGAGCAGTACTTC.

In its sample, this clone was seen a few times. In the same sample, other DNA sequences code for this CDR3. V gene TRBV28 combines with J gene TRBJ2-7, with no clear D. CDR1 and CDR2 (germline): MDHEN, SYDVKM. The V and J ends lost 2 bases and 2 bases respectively, with 4 bases between them. The length of the CDR3 is 12 residues. CDR3 bases: TGTGCCAGCAGTTTAGGAGCCTACGAGCAGTACTTC. Its protein is CASSLGAYEQYF.

This sequence joins TRBV3-1 (or the pseudogene TRBV3-2) and TRBJ2-5; D might be TRBD1 (6 bases). Germline values: CDR1 LGHDT, CDR2 YNNKEL (reference sequence). The CDR3 has 17 amino acids. Trimming pared 0 bases from V and 4 bases from J, leaving 18 bases between. The CDR3, as DNA: TGTGCCAGCAGCCAAGATATGTCCGGGACAACTTCAGAGACCCAGTACTTC. Protein product: CASSQDMSGTTSETQYF.

This chain uses TRBV28 with TRBJ2-7, with 7 bases matching TRBD1. Per the germline V gene, CDR1 is MDHEN and CDR2 is SYDVKM. V dropped 7 bases and J dropped 4; count of bases not matched to a gene: 16. This CDR3 is 16 amino acids long. CDR3 DNA: TGTGCCAGCATCCCCCCCCTCGGGACAGATTCATACGAGCAGTACTTC. The encoded protein is CASIPPLGTDSYEQYF.

This clone occurred a few times. This chain joins TRBV6-4 and TRBJ1-5, with a possible D match to TRBD1 (5 bases). The CDR3 totals 14 residues. From germline, CDR1 is MRHNA and CDR2 SNTAGT. V gave up 0 bases and J gave up 2 bases, with 5 bases separating them. As DNA, the CDR3 is TGTGCCAGCAGTGACTCACAGGGCAATCAGCCCCAGCATTTT. Residues: CASSDSQGNQPQHF.

The chain uses TRBV13 and TRBJ1-2; D possibly corresponds to TRBD1 (6 bases). Looked up from germline, CDR1 is PRHDT and CDR2 is FYEKMQ (reference sequence). This CDR3 has 15 amino acids. V dropped 3 bases and J dropped 1 base, with 12 bases sitting between them. DNA of the CDR3: TGTGCCAGCAGCTTGTGGACAGAAATTAACTATGGCTACACCTTC. This sequence encodes CASSLWTEINYGYTF.

This rearrangement joins TRBV19 to TRBJ2-1; D remains ambiguous. CDR1 is LNHDA, CDR2 SQIVND, per germline (reference sequence). The CDR3 runs 12 residues. V shed 11 bases and J shed 0 bases, with 8 bases lying between them. CDR3 nucleotide sequence: TGTGCCTGCCGGAGCTCCTACAATGAGCAGTTCTTC. Translating it yields CACRSSYNEQFF.